This is a list of T cell receptor beta chains from one sample in a study of blood T cells in healthy people across ages. MiXCR was run by TCRdb on the 5' RACE reads, yielding one entry per CDR3 protein. The profile shows roughly 2 million distinct CDR3 sequences, about 50% of them singletons. Sequencing was done on a sample of blood. All receptors derive from a woman aged 40 to 50 in good health. Each CDR3 is given with its conserved first and last residue. D genes are given only for firm matches. Only part of the rows carry a size: once, few, many, or a class if the clone is expanded.

len,abundance,d_gene,v_gene,j_gene,CDR3nt,CDR3aa
16,.,TRBD2,TRBV6-5,TRBJ2-1,TGTGCCAGCAGTTCTCGGGAAGCGGGGGGCTACAATGAGCAGTTCTTC,CASSSREAGGYNEQFF
13,many,TRBD1,TRBV28,TRBJ2-3,TGTGCCAGCAGAGACAGGGGAACAGATACGCAGTATTTT,CASRDRGTDTQYF
14,few,TRBD1,TRBV7-2,TRBJ1-6,TGTGCCAGCAGCTCCCGACAGGGAGAGTCACCCCTCCACTTT,CASSSRQGESPLHF
12,.,TRBD1,TRBV20-1,TRBJ1-1,TGCAGTGCAGCCAGGACAGGGAGTGAAGCTTTCTTT,CSAARTGSEAFF
15,.,TRBD1,TRBV3-1,TRBJ1-4,TGTGCCAGCAGCCAGAGACAGGGACAGGTGGAAAAACTGTTTTTT,CASSQRQGQVEKLFF
16,.,TRBD1,TRBV12-3/TRBV12-4,TRBJ2-7,TGTGCCAGCAGTACGGGAGACAGGGGCACTTCCTACGAGCAGTACTTC,CASSTGDRGTSYEQYF
15,.,TRBD1,TRBV7-2,TRBJ1-2,TGTGCCAGCAGCCCCACAACCGGGACAGGGAGGGGCTACACCTTC,CASSPTTGTGRGYTF
13,.,TRBD1,TRBV7-8,TRBJ2-5,TGTGCCAGCAGTTCGGGACAGGCCAGGACCCAGTACTTC,CASSSGQARTQYF
12,.,.,TRBV14,TRBJ1-5,TGTGCCAGCAGCCAAGATGGCTGGCCCCAGCATTTT,CASSQDGWPQHF
15,.,TRBD1,TRBV5-1,TRBJ2-5,TGCGCCAGCAGCCGCACGGGACAGGGGGTAAATGAGCAGTACTTC,CASSRTGQGVNEQYF
13,.,TRBD2,TRBV2,TRBJ2-1,TGTGCCAGCAGGACCGGGACTAGCAATGAGCAGTTCTTC,CASRTGTSNEQFF
16,few,.,TRBV7-9,TRBJ2-1,TGTGCCAGCAGCTTAGGTGGTCAGGGTTCCAACAATGAGCAGTTCTTC,CASSLGGQGSNNEQFF
17,.,.,TRBV7-8,TRBJ2-7,TGTGCCAGCAGCTTAACCCGACACCGACAGCTTTCCTACGAGCAGTACTTC,CASSLTRHRQLSYEQYF
15,.,TRBD2,TRBV20-1,TRBJ2-1,TGCAGTGCTACGAGACTAGCGGCTTCCTACAATGAGCAGTTCTTC,CSATRLAASYNEQFF
15,.,.,TRBV28,TRBJ1-1,TGTGCCAGCAGTACCACCCTTGAAATGAACACTGAAGCTTTCTTT,CASSTTLEMNTEAFF
13,.,TRBD2,TRBV20-1,TRBJ2-5,TGCAGTGCCCTAGGACTAGCTCGACAGACCCAGTACTTC,CSALGLARQTQYF
16,.,TRBD2,TRBV6-1,TRBJ2-3,TGTGCCAGCAGTGCCAGACTAGCCGAGCACGGTGATACGCAGTATTTT,CASSARLAEHGDTQYF
17,.,TRBD2,TRBV6-5,TRBJ2-1,TGTGCCAGCAGTTACTCGAGGCCTAGCGGGTTGGTGCTTGAGCAGTTCTTC,CASSYSRPSGLVLEQFF
16,.,.,TRBV24-1,TRBJ2-6,TGTGCCACCAGTGATCCACACCAACCTGGGGCCAACGTCCTGACTTTC,CATSDPHQPGANVLTF
18,.,.,TRBV20-1,TRBJ1-1,TGCAGTGCTAGAAACAGGAATCGGCCTCCGAAACTTCGGACTGAAGCTTTCTTT,CSARNRNRPPKLRTEAFF
15,few,.,TRBV18,TRBJ2-3,TGTGCCAGCTCACCATCAGGGGCCCGCACAGATACGCAGTATTTT,CASSPSGARTDTQYF
17,.,.,TRBV7-2,TRBJ2-5,TGTGCCAGCAGCTCCCTTGGTGACAGGCTGTTCGGAGAGACCCAGTACTTC,CASSSLGDRLFGETQYF
18,.,.,TRBV3-1,TRBJ2-5,TGTGCCAGCAGCCAAGAATCCAGGCAGGAGCCAGAATGGGAGACCCAGTACTTC,CASSQESRQEPEWETQYF
15,once,.,TRBV5-1,TRBJ2-7,TGCGCCAGCAGCTTGGATTCCAGCCGGCCCTACGAGCAGTACTTC,CASSLDSSRPYEQYF
16,few,TRBD2,TRBV7-2,TRBJ2-5,TGTGCCAGCAGCTTAGACCTAGCGGGGGGGCCGGAGACCCAGTACTTC,CASSLDLAGGPETQYF
15,few,.,TRBV6-2/TRBV6-3,TRBJ2-7,TGTGCCAGCAGTTCCCGGACAGCGAGCTCCTACGAGCAGTACTTC,CASSSRTASSYEQYF
15,.,TRBD2,TRBV6-2/TRBV6-3,TRBJ2-1,TGTGCCAGCAGTTATGCTCTAGCGGGGGTCAATGAGCAGTTCTTC,CASSYALAGVNEQFF
13,many,TRBD2,TRBV20-1,TRBJ2-5,TGCAGTGCTCCTGGACTAGCCCAAGAGACCCAGTACTTC,CSAPGLAQETQYF
16,.,TRBD2,TRBV20-1,TRBJ2-1,TGCAGTGCCTATGGGACTAGCGGGGGACTGTACAATGAGCAGTTCTTC,CSAYGTSGGLYNEQFF
14,.,.,TRBV5-1,TRBJ1-6,TGCGCCAGCAGCTTTGGCGCTTTGAATTCACCCCTCCACTTT,CASSFGALNSPLHF
16,.,TRBD2,TRBV27,TRBJ2-2,TGTGCCAGCAGTTGGACTAGCGGGTCCCTCACCGGGGAGCTGTTTTTT,CASSWTSGSLTGELFF
15,.,TRBD2,TRBV4-3,TRBJ2-3,TGCGCCAGCAGCAGAGCGGGGGAGCTCACAGATACGCAGTATTTT,CASSRAGELTDTQYF
13,few,.,TRBV27,TRBJ2-3,TGTGCCAGCAGTTTATCTCGGCACCATACGCAGTATTTT,CASSLSRHHTQYF
14,.,TRBD1,TRBV7-8,TRBJ2-3,TGTGCCAGCAGCTACAGGGGGACCACAGATACGCAGTATTTT,CASSYRGTTDTQYF
13,.,.,TRBV28,TRBJ1-2,TGTGCCAGCAGCTCCCTCCGGCACGGAGGCTACACCTTC,CASSSLRHGGYTF
13,.,TRBD1,TRBV20-1,TRBJ2-7,TGCAGTGCCGACAGGGGGCTATCCTACGAGCAGTACTTC,CSADRGLSYEQYF
15,few,.,TRBV13,TRBJ2-5,TGTGCCAGCAGCTTAAGGGGGGATCCTCAAGAGACCCAGTACTTC,CASSLRGDPQETQYF
15,.,.,TRBV5-1,TRBJ2-7,TGCGCCAGCAGTCCCCGAAGCTCCTCTATCTACGAGCAGTACTTC,CASSPRSSSIYEQYF
14,once,.,TRBV28,TRBJ1-6,TGTGCCAGCACCCTGAGGACAAGTAATTTACCCCTCCACTTT,CASTLRTSNLPLHF